Sequencing of this T cell receptor (beta chain) was carried out in a study of early T cells in non-severe SARS-CoV-2 infection. This clonotype was observed a single time. Its antigen is as yet unknown. TCRdb re-called the 5' RACE reads through MiXCR, storing one row per CDR3 protein. The top ten hold around 6% of the sample, which has more than 75,000 distinct CDR3 sequences, over 10% seen once. The junction had 9 bases not matched to a gene; V was cut back by 4 bases and J by 8 bases. CDR1 and CDR2 from the germline V gene are SGHRS and YFSETQ. This CDR3 region has 14 residues. Study-wide results and limits: Reliance on VDJdb matching favored anti-spike CD8 responses; private and CD4 specificities were missed.

The sample consisted of whole blood. The receptor's source is an adult who was a healthcare worker with PCR-confirmed SARS-CoV-2 infection or an uninfected control (not recorded which). The V call is TRBV5-1, the J call TRBJ2-3; 8 bases are shared with TRBD1. The CDR3 here is CASSPRDRKATQYF. For the CDR3, the DNA is TGCGCCAGCAGCCCCCGGGACAGGAAAGCTACGCAGTATTTT. Drawing the rest from reference TRBV5-1 and TRBJ2-3, the complete variable domain is KAGVTQTPRYLIKTRGQQVTLSCSPISGHRSVSWYQQTPGQGLQFLFEYFSETQRNKGNFPGRFSGRQFSNSRSEMNVSTLELGDSALYLCASSPRDRKATQYFGPGTRLTVL.